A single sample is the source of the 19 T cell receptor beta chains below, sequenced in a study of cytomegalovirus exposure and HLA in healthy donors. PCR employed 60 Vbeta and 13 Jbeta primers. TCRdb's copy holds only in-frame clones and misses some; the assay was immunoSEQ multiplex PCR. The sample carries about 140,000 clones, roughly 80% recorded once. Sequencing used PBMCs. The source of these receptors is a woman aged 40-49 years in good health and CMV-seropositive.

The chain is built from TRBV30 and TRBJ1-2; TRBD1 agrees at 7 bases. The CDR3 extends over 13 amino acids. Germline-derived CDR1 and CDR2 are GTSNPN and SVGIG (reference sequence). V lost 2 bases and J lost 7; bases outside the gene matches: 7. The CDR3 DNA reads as TGTGCCTGGAGTCCCCAGGGGGGTTCTGGCTACACCTTC. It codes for CAWSPQGGSGYTF.

The CDR3, as DNA: TGTGCCAGCAGCCTCCTTCAAGGGGCGGGGGAGCAGTACTTC. Amino acids: CASSLLQGAGEQYF. The chain combines TRBV7-6 with TRBJ2-7; weak D call: TRBD2 (6 bases). The CDR3 has 14 amino acids. Trimming cost V 5 bases and J 7 bases, with 18 bases left between them. In germline, CDR1 is SGHVS, CDR2 FNYEAQ.

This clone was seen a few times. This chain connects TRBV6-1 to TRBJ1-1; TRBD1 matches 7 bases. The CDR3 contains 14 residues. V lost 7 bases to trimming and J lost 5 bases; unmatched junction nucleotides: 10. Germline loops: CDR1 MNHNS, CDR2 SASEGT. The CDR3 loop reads CASIVDRVVTEAFF. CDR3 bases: TGTGCCAGCATCGTCGACAGGGTTGTGACTGAAGCTTTCTTT.

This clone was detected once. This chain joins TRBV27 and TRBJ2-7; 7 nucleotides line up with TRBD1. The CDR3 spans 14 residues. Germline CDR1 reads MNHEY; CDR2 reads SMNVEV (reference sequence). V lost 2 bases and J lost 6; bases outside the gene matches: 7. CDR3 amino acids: CASSLPGGDGEQYF. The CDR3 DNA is TGTGCCAGCAGTTTACCAGGGGGAGACGGCGAGCAGTACTTC.

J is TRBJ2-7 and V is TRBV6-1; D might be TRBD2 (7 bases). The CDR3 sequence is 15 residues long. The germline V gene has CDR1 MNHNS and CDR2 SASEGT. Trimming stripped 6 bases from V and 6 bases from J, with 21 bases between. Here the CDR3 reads CASSVIAQGGSEQYF. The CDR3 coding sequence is TGTGCCAGCAGCGTTATCGCACAGGGAGGGTCCGAGCAGTACTTC.

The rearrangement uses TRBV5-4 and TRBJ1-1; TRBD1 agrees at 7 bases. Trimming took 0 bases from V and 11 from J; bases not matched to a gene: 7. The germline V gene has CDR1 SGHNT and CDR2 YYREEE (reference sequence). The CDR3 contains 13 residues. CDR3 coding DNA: TGTGCCAGCAGCTTGGGAACAGGGGTACAGGCTTTCTTT. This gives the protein CASSLGTGVQAFF.

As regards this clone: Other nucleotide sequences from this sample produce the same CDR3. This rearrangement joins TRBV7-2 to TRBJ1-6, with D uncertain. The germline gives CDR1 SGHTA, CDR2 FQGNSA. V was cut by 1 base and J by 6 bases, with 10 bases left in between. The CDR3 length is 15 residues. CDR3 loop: CASSLVTPVNSPLHF. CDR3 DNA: TGTGCCAGCAGCTTAGTAACTCCGGTTAATTCACCCCTCCACTTT.

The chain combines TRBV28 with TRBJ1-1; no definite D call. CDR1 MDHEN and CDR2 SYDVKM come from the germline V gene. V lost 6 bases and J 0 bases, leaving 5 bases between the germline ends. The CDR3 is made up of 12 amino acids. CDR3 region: CASRALNTEAFF. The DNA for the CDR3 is TGTGCCAGCAGAGCGCTGAACACTGAAGCTTTCTTT.

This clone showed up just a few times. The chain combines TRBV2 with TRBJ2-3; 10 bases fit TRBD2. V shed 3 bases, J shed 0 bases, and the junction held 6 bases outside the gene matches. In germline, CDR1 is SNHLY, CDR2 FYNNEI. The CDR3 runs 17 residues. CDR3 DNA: TGTGCCAGCAGTGACCCCGTACTAGCGGGGAGCACAGATACGCAGTATTTT. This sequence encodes CASSDPVLAGSTDTQYF.

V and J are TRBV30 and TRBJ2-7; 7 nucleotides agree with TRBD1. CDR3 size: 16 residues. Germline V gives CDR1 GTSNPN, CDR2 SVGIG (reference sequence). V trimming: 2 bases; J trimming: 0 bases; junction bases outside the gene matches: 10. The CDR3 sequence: CAWSSWGQWSSYEQYF. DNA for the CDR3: TGTGCCTGGAGTAGTTGGGGACAGTGGAGCTCCTACGAGCAGTACTTC.

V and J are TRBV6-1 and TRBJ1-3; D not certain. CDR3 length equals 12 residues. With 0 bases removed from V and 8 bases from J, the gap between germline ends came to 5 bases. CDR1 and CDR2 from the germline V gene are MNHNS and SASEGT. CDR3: CASSEAADTIYF. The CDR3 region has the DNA TGTGCCAGCAGTGAAGCTGCGGACACCATATATTTT.

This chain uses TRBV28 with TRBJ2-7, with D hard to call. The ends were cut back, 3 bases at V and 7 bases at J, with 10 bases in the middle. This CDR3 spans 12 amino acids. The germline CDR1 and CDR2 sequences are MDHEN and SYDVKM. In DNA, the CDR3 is TGTGCCAGCAGTTTTTTATCGTTGGAGCAGTACTTC. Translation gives CASSFLSLEQYF. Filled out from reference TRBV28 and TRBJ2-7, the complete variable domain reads DVKVTQSSRYLVKRTGEKVFLECVQDMDHENMFWYRQDPGLGLRLIYFSYDVKMKEKGDIPEGYSVSREKKERFSLILESASTNQTSMYLCASSFLSLEQYFGPGTRLTVT.

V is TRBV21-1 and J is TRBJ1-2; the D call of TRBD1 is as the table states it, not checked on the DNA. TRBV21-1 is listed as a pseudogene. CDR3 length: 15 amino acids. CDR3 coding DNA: TGTGCCAGACCTTCGGGCACAGGTGACAAAAGGGGCTACACCTTC. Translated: CARPSGTGDKRGYTF.

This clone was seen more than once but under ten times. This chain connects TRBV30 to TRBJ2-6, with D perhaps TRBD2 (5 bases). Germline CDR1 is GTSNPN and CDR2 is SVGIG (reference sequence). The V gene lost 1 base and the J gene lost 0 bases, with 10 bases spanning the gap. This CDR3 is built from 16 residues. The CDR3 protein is CAWSDPGVSGANVLTF. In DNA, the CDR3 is TGTGCCTGGAGTGACCCCGGGGTCTCTGGGGCCAACGTCCTGACTTTC. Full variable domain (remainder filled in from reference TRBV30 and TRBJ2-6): SQTIHQWPATLVQPVGSPLSLECTVEGTSNPNLYWYRQAAGRGLQLLFYSVGIGQISSEVPQNLSASRPQDRQFILSSKKLLLSDSGFYLCAWSDPGVSGANVLTFGAGSRLTVL.

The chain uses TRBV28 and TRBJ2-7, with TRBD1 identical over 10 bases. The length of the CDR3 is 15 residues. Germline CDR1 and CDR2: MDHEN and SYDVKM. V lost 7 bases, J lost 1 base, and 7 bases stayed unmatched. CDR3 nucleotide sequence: TGTGCCAGCACCAGGGGGACAGGGGCGTCCTACGAGCAGTACTTC. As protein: CASTRGTGASYEQYF.

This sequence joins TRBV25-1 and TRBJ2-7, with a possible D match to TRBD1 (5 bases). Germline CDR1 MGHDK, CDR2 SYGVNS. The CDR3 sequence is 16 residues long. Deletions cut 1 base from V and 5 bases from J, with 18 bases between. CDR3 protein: CASSESGPAGKDEQYF. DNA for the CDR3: TGTGCCAGCAGTGAATCAGGGCCTGCCGGCAAGGACGAGCAGTACTTC.

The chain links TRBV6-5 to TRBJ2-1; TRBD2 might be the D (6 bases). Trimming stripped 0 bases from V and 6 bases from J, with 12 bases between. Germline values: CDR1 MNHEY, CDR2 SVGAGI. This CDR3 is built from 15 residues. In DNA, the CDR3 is TGTGCCAGCAGTTACTCTCCGGACTACCCCAATGAGCAGTTCTTC. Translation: CASSYSPDYPNEQFF.

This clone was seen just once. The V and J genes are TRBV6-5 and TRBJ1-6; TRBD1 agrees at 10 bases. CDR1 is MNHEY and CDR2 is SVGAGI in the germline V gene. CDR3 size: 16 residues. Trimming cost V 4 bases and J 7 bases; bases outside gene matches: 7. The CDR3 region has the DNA TGTGCCAGCAGTTGGCGCCGGGACAGGGGCAATTCACCCCTCCACTTT. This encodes CASSWRRDRGNSPLHF.

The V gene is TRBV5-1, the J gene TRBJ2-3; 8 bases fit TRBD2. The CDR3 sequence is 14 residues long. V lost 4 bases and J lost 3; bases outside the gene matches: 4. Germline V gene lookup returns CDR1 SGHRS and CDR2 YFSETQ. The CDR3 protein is CASSAGGGTDTQYF. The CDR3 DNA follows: TGCGCCAGCAGCGCGGGGGGCGGGACAGATACGCAGTATTTT.